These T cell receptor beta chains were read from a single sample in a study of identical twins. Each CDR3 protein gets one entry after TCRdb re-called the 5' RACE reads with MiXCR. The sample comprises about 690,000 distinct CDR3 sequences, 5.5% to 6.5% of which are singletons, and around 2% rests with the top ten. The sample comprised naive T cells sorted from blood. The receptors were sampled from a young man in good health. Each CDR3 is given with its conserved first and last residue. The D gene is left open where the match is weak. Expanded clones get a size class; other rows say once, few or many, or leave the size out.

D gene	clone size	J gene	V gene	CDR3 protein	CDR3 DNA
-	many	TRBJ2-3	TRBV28	CASRDGGGITDTQYF	TGTGCCAGCAGGGATGGAGGGGGCATCACAGATACGCAGTATTTT
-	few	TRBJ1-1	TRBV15	CATSRDRAGAEAFF	TGTGCCACCAGCAGAGACAGGGCGGGGGCTGAAGCTTTCTTT
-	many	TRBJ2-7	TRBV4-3	CASSQDAGTSYEQYF	TGCGCCAGCAGCCAAGATGCGGGAACCTCCTACGAGCAGTACTTC
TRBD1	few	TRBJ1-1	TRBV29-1	CSVGYGTGGMNTEAFF	TGCAGCGTTGGTTACGGGACAGGGGGCATGAACACTGAAGCTTTCTTT
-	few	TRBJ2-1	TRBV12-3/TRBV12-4	CASSFSVGEQFF	TGTGCCAGCAGTTTTTCAGTTGGTGAGCAGTTCTTC
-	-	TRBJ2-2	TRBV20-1	CSARDPTNTGELFF	TGCAGTGCTAGAGATCCGACGAACACCGGGGAGCTGTTTTTT
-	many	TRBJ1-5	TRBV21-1	CAIAGGAEHQPQHF	TGTGCCATCGCCGGGGGGGCCGAACATCAGCCCCAGCATTTT
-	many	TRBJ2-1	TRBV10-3	CAIRGQDTPYNEQFF	TGTGCCATCAGGGGCCAAGATACACCCTACAATGAGCAGTTCTTC
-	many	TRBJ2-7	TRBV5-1	CASKSPGTNEQYF	TGCGCCAGCAAGTCCCCCGGGACCAACGAGCAGTACTTC
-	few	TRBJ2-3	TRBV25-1	CASSEPIIDTQYF	TGTGCCAGCAGTGAACCCATCATCGACACGCAGTATTTT
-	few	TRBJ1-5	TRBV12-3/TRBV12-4	CASSFLKGGQPQHF	TGTGCCAGCAGTTTTTTGAAGGGGGGTCAGCCCCAGCATTTT
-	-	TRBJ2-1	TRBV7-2	CASSLAPPISSYNEQFF	TGTGCCAGCAGCTTAGCGCCCCCCATAAGCTCCTACAATGAGCAGTTCTTC
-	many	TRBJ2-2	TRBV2	CASSKGGTVSGELFF	TGTGCCAGCAGTAAAGGGGGTACAGTATCCGGGGAGCTGTTTTTT
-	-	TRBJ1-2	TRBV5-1	CASSSYPTGYGYTF	TGCGCCAGCAGCTCCTACCCGACAGGCTATGGCTACACCTTC
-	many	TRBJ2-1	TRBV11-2	CASSSSPNRVRSYNEQFF	TGTGCCAGCAGCTCCTCCCCTAACAGGGTACGCTCCTACAATGAGCAGTTCTTC
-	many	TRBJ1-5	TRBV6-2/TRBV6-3	CASSYVIEGYQPQHF	TGTGCCAGCAGTTACGTGATTGAAGGATATCAGCCCCAGCATTTT
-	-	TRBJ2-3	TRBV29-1	CSVEDLTGPTDTQYF	TGCAGCGTTGAAGATCTTACAGGGCCCACAGATACGCAGTATTTT
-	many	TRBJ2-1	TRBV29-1	CSVGGTENSYNEQFF	TGCAGCGTTGGAGGGACGGAAAACTCCTACAATGAGCAGTTCTTC
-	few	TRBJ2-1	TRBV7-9	CASSHGTLKQFF	TGTGCCAGCAGCCACGGGACTCTCAAGCAGTTCTTC
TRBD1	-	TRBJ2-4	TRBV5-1	CASSLDRGREGKNIQYF	TGCGCCAGCAGCTTGGACAGGGGGCGCGAGGGAAAAAACATTCAGTACTTC
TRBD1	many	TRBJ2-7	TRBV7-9	CASSLTAGTGSYEQYF	TGTGCCAGCAGCTTAACGGCGGGGACAGGGTCCTACGAGCAGTACTTC
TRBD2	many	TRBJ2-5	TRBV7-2	CASSSQSGGRETQYF	TGTGCCAGCAGCTCCCAGTCGGGAGGGAGAGAGACCCAGTACTTC
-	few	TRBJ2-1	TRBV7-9	CASSHSGKRVRTYNEQFF	TGTGCCAGCAGCCACAGTGGAAAGCGGGTCAGGACCTACAATGAGCAGTTCTTC
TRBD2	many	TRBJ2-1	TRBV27	CASSLGTSANEQFF	TGTGCCAGCAGTTTAGGGACTAGCGCCAATGAGCAGTTCTTC
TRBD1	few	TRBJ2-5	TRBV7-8	CASSFRPGQGRQETQYF	TGTGCCAGCAGCTTCCGACCGGGACAGGGTCGGCAAGAGACCCAGTACTTC
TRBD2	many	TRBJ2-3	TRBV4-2	CASSQEAGGAADTQYF	TGTGCCAGCAGCCAAGAAGCGGGAGGTGCGGCAGATACGCAGTATTTT
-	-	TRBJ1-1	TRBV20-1	CSARRGLTEAFF	TGCAGTGCTAGACGGGGACTCACCGAAGCTTTCTTT
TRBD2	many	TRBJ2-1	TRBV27	CASRLAGSSYNEQFF	TGTGCCAGCAGATTAGCGGGCAGCTCCTACAATGAGCAGTTCTTC
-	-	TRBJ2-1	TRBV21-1	CASKGGNSFF	TGTGCCAGCAAGGGCGGAAACTCGTTCTTC
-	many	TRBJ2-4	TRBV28	CANRTGWSF	TGTGCCAACCGGACGGGATGGTCCTTC
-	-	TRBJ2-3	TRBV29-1	CSVTGVSNTDTQYF	TGCAGCGTCACTGGGGTTAGCAATACAGATACGCAGTATTTT
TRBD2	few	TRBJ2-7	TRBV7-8	CASSLLLLAEGSYEQYF	TGTGCCAGCAGCTTACTCCTTCTAGCGGAAGGCTCCTACGAGCAGTACTTC
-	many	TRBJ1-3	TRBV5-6	CASSFVAGMKNTIYF	TGTGCCAGCAGCTTTGTGGCAGGGATGAAGAACACCATATATTTT
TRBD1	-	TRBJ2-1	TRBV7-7	CASSPRTGGAVGNEQFF	TGTGCCAGCAGCCCTCGGACAGGGGGCGCGGTAGGCAATGAGCAGTTCTTC
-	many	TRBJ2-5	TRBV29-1	CSVGGLQRVETQYF	TGCAGCGTTGGGGGTTTACAAAGGGTGGAGACCCAGTACTTC
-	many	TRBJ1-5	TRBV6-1	CASSEAGPNQPQHF	TGTGCCAGCAGTGAAGCAGGGCCGAATCAGCCCCAGCATTTT
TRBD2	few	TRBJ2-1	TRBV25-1	CASSEGGREGVVWQFF	TGTGCCAGCAGTGAAGGCGGGCGGGAGGGGGTAGTTTGGCAGTTCTTC
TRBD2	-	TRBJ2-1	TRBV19	CASASGLLNEQFF	TGTGCCAGCGCTAGCGGGTTGCTTAATGAGCAGTTCTTC
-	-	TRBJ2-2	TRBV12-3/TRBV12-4	CAKPPGLSTGELFF	TGTGCCAAACCTCCGGGACTTAGCACCGGGGAGCTGTTTTTT
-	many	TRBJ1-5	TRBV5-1	CASSLDGDIGQPQHF	TGCGCCAGCAGCTTGGACGGGGACATAGGGCAGCCCCAGCATTTT
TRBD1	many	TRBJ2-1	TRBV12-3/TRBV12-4	CASRDRASLSYNEQFF	TGTGCCAGCCGGGACAGGGCCTCTTTGTCTTACAATGAGCAGTTCTTC
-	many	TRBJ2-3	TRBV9	CASSVRQETDTQYF	TGTGCCAGCAGCGTTAGGCAGGAGACAGATACGCAGTATTTT
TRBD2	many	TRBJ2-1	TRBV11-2	CASSLLAGVSEQFF	TGTGCCAGCAGCTTACTAGCGGGAGTTTCTGAGCAGTTCTTC
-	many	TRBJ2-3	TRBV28	CASSLHRDTPSRDTQYF	TGTGCCAGCAGTTTACACCGGGACACTCCTTCTAGGGATACGCAGTATTTT
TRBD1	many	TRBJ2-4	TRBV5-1	CASSSGQTLAKNIQYF	TGCGCCAGCAGCTCGGGACAGACTCTAGCCAAAAACATTCAGTACTTC
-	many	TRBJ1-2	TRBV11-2	CASSLVTDNYGYTF	TGTGCCAGCAGCTTGGTAACTGATAACTATGGCTACACCTTC